The clone carrying this TCR beta chain was recorded a few times. The sample belongs to a study of blood T cell repertoires in COVID-19. About the study: Acute-phase and convalescent COVID-19 samples originated in the United States, Italy and Spain. PBMCs, B-cell-depleted T cells, or T cells provided the cDNA or gDNA that made up the material.

Germline CDR1 and CDR2: SGHTS and YDEGEE. The CDR3 is made up of 15 amino acids. The V end was cut by 0 bases, the J end by 1 base, with 8 bases between. The authors' processing: Nucleated cell number was recorded as an estimate derived from reference gene primer amplification. Generated by immunoSEQ multiplex PCR, the TCRdb table keeps only in-frame clones and is missing some. V and J calls and clone size are given by that table; D and trimming were obtained from the DNA. The sample lists about 150,000 clones, 85% to 90% seen once, with around 2.5% in the top ten. While infection was still active, Seattle patients were enrolled and then followed longitudinally.

This TCR came from an elderly woman with COVID-19, enrolled during active disease. Material for sequencing was peripheral blood. This chain joins TRBV5-8 and TRBJ1-3, with D tentatively TRBD1 (6 bases). CDR3 sequence reads: CASSLVGQSGNTIYF. Here the CDR3 DNA reads TGTGCCAGCAGCTTGGTCGGACAGTCTGGAAACACCATATATTTT.